The rows below give T cell receptor beta chains drawn from one sample of a study of early T cells in non-severe SARS-CoV-2 infection. Each CDR3 protein gets one entry after TCRdb re-called the 5' RACE reads with MiXCR. The sample lists more than 85,000 distinct CDR3 sequences; around 13% were seen once. Source material: whole blood. These receptors were obtained from an adult who was a healthcare worker with PCR-confirmed SARS-CoV-2 infection or an uninfected control (not recorded which). The CDR3 runs from the conserved cysteine through the conserved F or W. D genes are given only for firm matches. Clone size is shown for a subset of rows, as once, few, many or a class of expanded clone.

j_gene | d_gene | abundance | v_gene | CDR3aa | CDR3nt
TRBJ1-2 | - | - | TRBV3-1 | CASSQSQSNYGYTF | TGTGCCAGCAGCCAGTCACAGTCAAACTATGGCTACACCTTC
TRBJ1-1 | - | - | TRBV7-9 | CASSFIGTLTPEAFF | TGTGCCAGCAGCTTCATTGGGACGCTAACCCCCGAAGCTTTCTTT
TRBJ1-2 | - | many | TRBV6-6 | CASRGDGTYGYTF | TGTGCCAGCAGGGGGGACGGAACCTATGGCTACACCTTC
TRBJ2-7 | TRBD1 | - | TRBV28 | CASSLRGLEQYF | TGTGCCAGCAGTTTGAGGGGGCTCGAGCAGTACTTC
TRBJ2-1 | TRBD2 | few | TRBV18 | CASSPPTSGRAGEQFF | TGTGCCAGCTCACCTCCGACTAGCGGGAGGGCCGGGGAGCAGTTCTTC
TRBJ1-4 | - | many | TRBV7-9 | CASSLTANEKLFF | TGTGCCAGCAGCCTCACGGCTAATGAAAAACTGTTTTTT
TRBJ2-1 | TRBD1 | - | TRBV24-1 | CATSDLGRQGGYNEQFF | TGTGCCACCAGTGATTTGGGTAGACAGGGGGGGTACAATGAGCAGTTCTTC
TRBJ2-5 | - | - | TRBV28 | CASSLWVETQYF | TGTGCCAGCAGTTTATGGGTAGAGACCCAGTACTTC
TRBJ1-3 | - | many | TRBV20-1 | CSARYQDTIYF | TGCAGTGCTAGATACCAAGACACCATATATTTT
TRBJ2-1 | - | - | TRBV3-1 | CASSRGETAVPEQFF | TGTGCCAGCAGCCGGGGGGAGACGGCCGTTCCTGAGCAGTTCTTC